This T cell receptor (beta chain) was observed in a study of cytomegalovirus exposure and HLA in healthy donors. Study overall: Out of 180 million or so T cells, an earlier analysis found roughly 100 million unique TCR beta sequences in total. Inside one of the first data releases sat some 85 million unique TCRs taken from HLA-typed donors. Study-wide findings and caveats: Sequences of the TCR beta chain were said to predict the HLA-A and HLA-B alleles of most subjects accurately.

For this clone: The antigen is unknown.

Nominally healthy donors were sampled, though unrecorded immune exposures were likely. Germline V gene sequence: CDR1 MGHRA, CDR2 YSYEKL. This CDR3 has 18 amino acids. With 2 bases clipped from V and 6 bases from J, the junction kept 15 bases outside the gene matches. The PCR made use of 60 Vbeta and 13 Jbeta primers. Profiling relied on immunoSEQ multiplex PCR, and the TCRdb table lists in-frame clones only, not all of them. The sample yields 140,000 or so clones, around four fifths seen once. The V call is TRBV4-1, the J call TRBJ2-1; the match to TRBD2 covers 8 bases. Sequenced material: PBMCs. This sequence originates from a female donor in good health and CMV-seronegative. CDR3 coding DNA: TGCGCCAGCAGCCAATGGGGGACTAGTAATTCTGGCCCCAATGAGCAGTTCTTC. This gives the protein CASSQWGTSNSGPNEQFF.